Shown below are 4 T cell receptor beta chains from a single sample sequenced in a study of T cell clonotyping in hematopoietic cell transplantation. Stated time point: recipient sample about 28 days before transplant, after cytoreduction. Clones were sequenced by immunoSEQ multiplex PCR, and TCRdb holds only the in-frame ones, with some missing. The sample has about 41,000 clones, roughly 85% seen once; the top ten hold approximately 2.8%. Sequencing used peripheral blood mononuclear cells, obtained before stem cell transplant. The source is a man between 60 and 75 years old with acute myeloid leukemia. Some clones in this sample may be carry-over from other donors' samples.

The chain links TRBV28 to TRBJ2-7, with TRBD2 matching over 7 bases. The CDR3 is 15 residues long. Trimming took 5 bases from V and 6 from J; bases not matched to a gene: 13. The germline V gene encodes CDR1 MDHEN and CDR2 SYDVKM. The DNA of the CDR3 is TGTGCCAGCAGTAACTACCGAGCGGGAAGTATCGAGCAGTACTTC. Its protein product is CASSNYRAGSIEQYF. The entire variable domain, with the rest obtained from reference TRBV28 and TRBJ2-7, is as follows: DVKVTQSSRYLVKRTGEKVFLECVQDMDHENMFWYRQDPGLGLRLIYFSYDVKMKEKGDIPEGYSVSREKKERFSLILESASTNQTSMYLCASSNYRAGSIEQYFGPGTRLTVT.

The chain carries TRBV27 and TRBJ2-7, with D hard to call. Trimming shortened V by 5 bases and J by 0 bases, and 8 bases separated the two germline ends. The germline V gene encodes CDR1 MNHEY and CDR2 SMNVEV (reference sequence). CDR3 length: 13 residues. CDR3 sequence reads: CASSRRPSYEQYF. The CDR3 bases are TGTGCCAGCAGTCGAAGGCCCTCCTACGAGCAGTACTTC.

V gene TRBV6-6 combines with J gene TRBJ2-7; D is possibly TRBD1 (6 bases). Germline CDR1 reads MNHNY; CDR2 reads SVGAGI (reference sequence). Trimming cost V 6 bases and J 3 bases, with 12 bases left between them. The CDR3 extends over 13 amino acids. The CDR3 bases are TGTGCCAGCAGCGACGACAGGTTCTACGAGCAGTACTTC. Residues: CASSDDRFYEQYF.

This clone was found once. V usage is TRBV6-6 and J usage is TRBJ1-4; no clear D gene. Germline V gene lookup returns CDR1 MNHNY and CDR2 SVGAGI (reference sequence). Between the trimmed V and J ends, which lost 5 bases and 6 bases, there was a span of 13 bases. This CDR3 has 14 amino acids. The chain's CDR3 is CASSGRSSDEKLFF. As DNA, the CDR3 is TGTGCCAGCAGTGGACGCTCGTCCGATGAAAAACTGTTTTTT.